The source of this T cell receptor beta chain is a study of response to subunit inactivated influenza vaccine. As regards this clonotype: Its antigen is unidentified.

CDR1 and CDR2 from the germline V gene are DFQATT and SNEGSKA (reference sequence). Between the trimmed V and J ends, which lost 6 bases and 1 base, there was a span of 14 bases. The CDR3 sequence is 14 residues long. Study findings and constraints: The authors put forward the suggestion that each seasonal influenza vaccination may bring in only a limited number of new T cells.

MiXCR, applied by TCRdb to the RT-PCR reads, yields one record per CDR3 protein. The table lists about 650,000 distinct CDR3 sequences, about 14% of them singletons. The sequence was obtained from a man in his fifties who received an inactivated influenza vaccine. The V gene is TRBV20-1, the J gene TRBJ2-3; tentative D call: TRBD1 (6 bases). The source material was PBMCs from blood, sampled roughly 2 weeks before vaccination. The CDR3 is CSAPDSRRTDTQYF. The CDR3 coding sequence is TGCAGTGCCCCGGACAGCAGACGCACAGATACGCAGTATTTT.